This passage covers 18 T cell receptor beta chains from one sample sequenced in a study of blood T cell repertoires in COVID-19. This table comes from immunoSEQ multiplex PCR, and its TCRdb copy is limited to in-frame clones, with some not included. The sample yields roughly 220,000 clones, 75% to 85% seen once. The sample consisted of peripheral blood. The receptor source for this set is a middle-aged woman who had recovered from COVID-19.

The chain employs TRBV6-2 or TRBV6-3 and TRBJ1-5, with D perhaps matching TRBD1 (5 bases). The CDR3 has 14 amino acids. The germline gives CDR1 MNHEY, CDR2 SVGEGT. V dropped 4 bases and J dropped 6 bases, with 13 bases sitting between them. The CDR3 DNA reads as TGTGCCAGCAGTTTCTATAAAGGGGTTCAGCCCCAGCATTTT. This translates into CASSFYKGVQPQHF.

The rearrangement links TRBV7-9 to TRBJ2-5; no definite D call. The CDR3 has 14 residues. V lost 5 bases, J lost 5 bases, and 15 bases lay in between. Germline CDR1 SEHNR, CDR2 FQNEAQ (reference sequence). The CDR3 region has the DNA TGTGCCAGCAGCCCCCTGGGCAGTGCGGAGACCCAGTACTTC. This codes for CASSPLGSAETQYF.

This clone was recorded once. V gene TRBV18 combines with J gene TRBJ1-3; D ambiguous. The CDR3 runs to 14 residues. Germline CDR1 reads KGHSH; CDR2 reads LQKENI. V lost 3 bases and J 2 bases, leaving 8 bases between the germline ends. The CDR3 DNA reads as TGTGCCAGCTCACCGACTGAGGCTGGAAACACCATATATTTT. The encoded protein is CASSPTEAGNTIYF.

The J gene is TRBJ2-7, the V gene TRBV5-1; TRBD1 is a possible D gene (6 bases). The CDR3 is 14 amino acids. In germline, CDR1 is SGHRS, CDR2 YFSETQ. Trimming shortened V by 3 bases and J by 5 bases, and 15 bases separated the two germline ends. The chain's CDR3 is CASSSSTGTHEQYF. The CDR3, as DNA: TGCGCCAGCAGCTCTAGTACAGGGACCCACGAGCAGTACTTC.

The table lists this clone with a count of one. The V gene is TRBV5-4, the J gene TRBJ1-1; tentatively, D is TRBD1 (5 bases). This CDR3 has 13 residues. Germline V lookup: CDR1 SGHNT, CDR2 YYREEE (reference sequence). V shed 7 bases and J shed 2 bases, with 12 bases lying between them. CDR3 protein: CASATDSNTEAFF. In DNA form, the CDR3 reads TGTGCCAGCGCTACCGACAGCAACACTGAAGCTTTCTTT.

The rearrangement uses TRBV7-2 and TRBJ1-5, with TRBD1 identical over 7 bases. The CDR3 is 15 amino acids. Germline-derived CDR1 and CDR2 are SGHTA and FQGNSA. Losses at the gene ends were 1 base for V and 9 bases for J; bases not matched to a gene: 9. The CDR3 coding sequence is TGTGCCAGCAGCTTAGGACAGGGCTTCTTTGGGCCCCAGCATTTT. Its protein is CASSLGQGFFGPQHF.

Here the CDR3 DNA reads TGTGCCAGCAGCGGGACAGGGAGGGGAGTGGCTGAAGCTTTCTTT. This sequence encodes CASSGTGRGVAEAFF. This chain links TRBV6-6 with TRBJ1-1; 9 bases match TRBD1. The length of the CDR3 is 15 residues. Germline V CDR1 and CDR2: MNHNY, SVGAGI (reference sequence). V dropped 6 bases and J dropped 6; count of bases not matched to a gene: 11.

V is TRBV30 and J is TRBJ1-2, with 12 bases fitting TRBD1. Germline loops: CDR1 GTSNPN, CDR2 SVGIG (reference sequence). V was pared by 0 bases and J by 3 bases, with 5 bases of the junction left unmatched. This CDR3 has 16 amino acids. In DNA, the CDR3 is TGTGCCTGGAGTGTGGGACAGGGGGCTATCGACTATGGCTACACCTTC. Its protein product is CAWSVGQGAIDYGYTF.

The gene calls are TRBV7-9 and TRBJ1-3; D call uncertain. The V gene's germline CDR1 is SEHNR and CDR2 FQNEAQ (reference sequence). CDR3 length: 14 residues. Trimming stripped 2 bases from V and 4 bases from J, with 9 bases between. CDR3 region: CASSLTRSGNTIYF. In DNA, the CDR3 is TGTGCCAGCAGCTTAACACGTTCGGGAAACACCATATATTTT.

This chain connects TRBV5-4 to TRBJ1-2, with D possibly matching TRBD1 (6 bases). The germline V and J ends were trimmed by 2 bases and 6 bases, with 11 bases remaining between them. CDR3 size: 13 residues. Germline lookup yields CDR1 SGHNT and CDR2 YYREEE (reference sequence). The CDR3, as DNA: TGTGCCAGCAGCTTTTCAGGGGAAAATGGCTACACCTTC. It is translated as CASSFSGENGYTF.

The chain recombines TRBV20-1 with TRBJ1-3; D is unresolved. Germline values: CDR1 DFQATT, CDR2 SNEGSKA (reference sequence). The ends were cut back, 3 bases at V and 0 bases at J, with 6 bases in the middle. CDR3 size: 13 residues. The CDR3 sequence: CSASQLSGNTIYF. CDR3 coding DNA: TGCAGTGCTAGTCAACTCTCTGGAAACACCATATATTTT.

In its sample, this clone was seen once. The CDR3 DNA reads TGTGCCAGCAGTCTCTTGGAGCCAGCCGACGAGACCCAGTACTTC. Translation: CASSLLEPADETQYF. J is TRBJ2-5 and V is TRBV6-5; D is undetermined. V gave up 5 bases and J gave up 5 bases, with 18 bases separating them. The CDR3 runs to 15 residues. Per germline, CDR1 MNHEY and CDR2 SVGAGI.

The rearrangement uses TRBV28 and TRBJ1-4, with 7 bases identical to TRBD1. The germline gives CDR1 MDHEN, CDR2 SYDVKM. The CDR3 covers 14 residues. V was pared by 4 bases and J by 9 bases, with 8 bases of the junction left unmatched. The CDR3 coding sequence is TGTGCCAGCAGTTCAGGACAGGAAACTCAAAAACTGTTTTTT. Its protein is CASSSGQETQKLFF.

This clone appeared many times. V gene TRBV12-5 combines with J gene TRBJ2-2, with 8 bases matching TRBD1. This CDR3 contains 13 residues. V lost 6 bases to trimming and J lost 10 bases; unmatched junction nucleotides: 7. The germline V gene has CDR1 LGHNT and CDR2 FRNRAP. The CDR3 DNA reads TGTGCTAGTGGCCTTGGACAGGGAGAGGAGCTGTTTTTT. Its protein product is CASGLGQGEELFF.

V gene TRBV11-3 combines with J gene TRBJ2-7; D is unresolved. The V gene's germline CDR1 is SGHNT and CDR2 YENEEA. The CDR3 totals 13 residues. V was shortened by 5 bases and J by 2 bases, with 10 bases between the two germline ends. This CDR3 is CASSIKQAYEQYF. Here the CDR3 DNA reads TGTGCCAGCAGCATAAAGCAAGCCTACGAGCAGTACTTC.

This clone occurred a few times. The rearrangement links TRBV6-5 to TRBJ2-7; a weak D match, TRBD2 (6 bases). This CDR3 has 13 residues. The V and J ends lost 6 bases and 2 bases respectively, with 11 bases between them. Germline V gene sequence: CDR1 MNHEY, CDR2 SVGAGI. CDR3 region: CASRRRGPYEQYF. As DNA, the CDR3 is TGTGCCAGCAGGAGGAGGGGCCCCTACGAGCAGTACTTC.

J is TRBJ1-2 and V is TRBV6-5, with 9 bases that match TRBD1. CDR1 is MNHEY, CDR2 SVGAGI, per germline. The CDR3 consists of 14 residues. V lost 6 bases, J lost 7 bases, and 9 bases stayed unmatched. The CDR3 DNA sequence: TGTGCCAGCAGGATAAAACAGGGGGCTGGTGGCTACACCTTC. Translation gives CASRIKQGAGGYTF.

The V and J genes are TRBV6-1 and TRBJ1-3, with 11 bases identical to TRBD1. V gave up 1 base and J gave up 2 bases; unmatched junction bases: 16. Germline CDR1 and CDR2: MNHNS and SASEGT. This CDR3 region has 21 residues. The CDR3 DNA reads as TGTGCCAGCAGTGAAGACCCACCGGGACAGGGGGTGATAGGTACTGGAAACACCATATATTTT. Encoded protein: CASSEDPPGQGVIGTGNTIYF.